This paragraph reports one T cell receptor (beta chain). CDR3 length: 16 residues. V dropped 3 bases and J dropped 5; count of bases not matched to a gene: 12. Germline V gene data show CDR1 as LNHDA and CDR2 as SQIVND (reference sequence). This entry belongs to a study of blood T cell repertoires in COVID-19. Across the study: The analysed material was cDNA or gDNA that came from T cells, B-cell-depleted T cells, or PBMCs.

Libraries were prepared by immunoSEQ multiplex PCR; TCRdb keeps only in-frame clonotypes and omits some of them. Of about 73,000 clones in the sample, roughly 87% were seen once. The source is an elderly man with acute or convalescent COVID-19. The chain recombines TRBV19 with TRBJ1-2, with 7 bases that match TRBD1. Sequenced material: peripheral blood. This CDR3 reads CASSIYPRDREYGYTF. CDR3 bases: TGTGCCAGTAGTATTTACCCCCGGGACAGAGAGTATGGCTACACCTTC.